These 17 T cell receptor beta chains came from one sample sequenced in a study of cytomegalovirus exposure and HLA in healthy donors. Both 60 Vbeta primers and 13 Jbeta primers went into the PCR. Only in-frame clones appear in the TCRdb table, and some are missing; sequencing was by immunoSEQ multiplex PCR. The table lists 84,000 or so clones, 76% of them singletons. What was sequenced was PBMCs. These receptors all come from a male donor in good health and CMV-seronegative.

The V gene is TRBV9, the J gene TRBJ2-7; TRBD2 is a possible D gene (5 bases). This CDR3 comprises 14 residues. Per the germline V gene, CDR1 is SGDLS and CDR2 is YYNGEE. The ends were cut back, 0 bases at V and 2 bases at J, with 9 bases in the middle. The CDR3 sequence: CASSVAGNAYEQYF. The CDR3 DNA is TGTGCCAGCAGCGTAGCGGGGAACGCCTACGAGCAGTACTTC.

This rearrangement joins TRBV27 to TRBJ2-3; D gene ambiguous. Trimming took off 2 bases at V and 5 bases at J, with 8 bases between the two ends. The CDR3 is 13 amino acids. Germline V gene sequence: CDR1 MNHEY, CDR2 SMNVEV (reference sequence). This chain's CDR3 is CASSLKLIDTQYF. The CDR3 DNA is TGTGCCAGCAGTTTAAAGCTAATAGATACGCAGTATTTT.

The genes are TRBV5-1 and TRBJ2-1; 9 nucleotides agree with TRBD1. Losses at the gene ends were 1 base for V and 5 bases for J; bases not matched to a gene: 10. This CDR3 contains 17 residues. CDR1 and CDR2 from the germline V gene are SGHRS and YFSETQ. The CDR3 DNA reads as TGCGCCAGCAGCTTGACCGGGACAGGGACCCTCGACAATGAGCAGTTCTTC. Translated, it gives CASSLTGTGTLDNEQFF.

The chain carries TRBV14 and TRBJ2-5, with TRBD2 identical over 11 bases. This CDR3 spans 18 amino acids. Germline CDR1 is SGHDN and CDR2 is FVKESK. The J segment lost 4 bases and the V segment lost 2 bases, leaving 12 bases of the junction unmatched. This CDR3 reads CASSQSAGLAALGETQYF. The CDR3 DNA is TGTGCCAGCAGCCAAAGTGCGGGACTAGCGGCCCTGGGAGAGACCCAGTACTTC. Filled out from reference TRBV14 and TRBJ2-5, the complete variable domain reads EAGVTQFPSHSVIEKGQTVTLRCDPISGHDNLYWYRRVMGKEIKFLLHFVKESKQDESGMPNNRFLAERTGGTYSTLKVQPAELEDSGVYFCASSQSAGLAALGETQYFGPGTRLLVL.

This clone was detected once. The chain combines TRBV5-4 with TRBJ1-1; 9 bases align to TRBD1. Losses at the gene ends were 2 bases for V and 4 bases for J; bases not matched to a gene: 3. This CDR3 has 14 amino acids. CDR1 and CDR2 (germline): SGHNT, YYREEE (reference sequence). CDR3 residues: CASSFSQGATEAFF. CDR3 DNA sequence: TGTGCCAGCAGCTTTTCACAGGGGGCCACTGAAGCTTTCTTT.

This clone has only a few counts. This chain connects TRBV2 to TRBJ2-7, with a possible D match to TRBD2 (5 bases). In germline, CDR1 is SNHLY, CDR2 FYNNEI. V was cut by 10 bases and J by 7 bases, with 14 bases left in between. The CDR3 is made up of 11 amino acids. The CDR3 nucleotides read TGTGCCACCGGACTGAGGGAGGAGCAGTACTTC. It is translated as CATGLREEQYF.

The chain employs TRBV6-1 and TRBJ2-2; D might be TRBD1 (6 bases). Trimming left V 5 bases short and J 5 bases short, with 15 bases between. Germline V gives CDR1 MNHNS, CDR2 SASEGT. The CDR3 is 15 residues long. This CDR3 reads CASSRQAFGTGELFF. The CDR3 nucleotides are TGTGCCAGCAGTAGACAGGCTTTTGGGACCGGGGAGCTGTTTTTT.

The chain has TRBV4-3 and TRBJ2-7, with TRBD2 matching over 7 bases. CDR1 is LGHNA and CDR2 is YSLEER in the germline V gene. J was trimmed by 2 bases and V by 0 bases; bases with no gene match: 4. The CDR3 has 15 residues. DNA of the CDR3: TGCGCCAGCAGCCAAGATTATGGGAGGGCCTACGAGCAGTACTTC. It yields the protein CASSQDYGRAYEQYF.

This clone has more than one count but fewer than ten. V usage is TRBV28 and J usage is TRBJ1-3; TRBD1 might be the D (6 bases). The CDR3 runs 15 residues. Trimming took off 1 base at V and 0 bases at J, with 7 bases between the two ends. Germline V gene lookup returns CDR1 MDHEN and CDR2 SYDVKM. The CDR3 loop is CASSLLQGSGNTIYF. CDR3 DNA sequence: TGTGCCAGCAGTTTATTACAGGGCTCTGGAAACACCATATATTTT.

The chain is built from TRBV27 and TRBJ2-7; no clear D gene. The CDR3 runs to 12 residues. Germline lookup yields CDR1 MNHEY and CDR2 SMNVEV (reference sequence). V was clipped by 6 bases and J by 9 bases, with 15 bases between them. The CDR3, as DNA: TGTGCCAGCAGGGGCCCGGCCCGCCCGCAGTACTTC. It yields the protein CASRGPARPQYF.

This chain links TRBV9 with TRBJ1-4; D gene ambiguous. CDR1 and CDR2 (germline): SGDLS, YYNGEE. The CDR3 extends over 17 amino acids. V lost 5 bases and J lost 0, with 17 bases in between. The chain's CDR3 is CASSKAGRTTTNEKLFF. The DNA of the CDR3 is TGTGCCAGCAGTAAAGCGGGGAGGACTACAACTAATGAAAAACTGTTTTTT.

The chain joins TRBV27 to TRBJ2-1, with TRBD1 matching over 7 bases. V shed 0 bases and J 4 bases; nucleotides not matched to a gene: 6. The CDR3 length is 16 residues. Germline-derived CDR1 and CDR2 are MNHEY and SMNVEV (reference sequence). DNA for the CDR3: TGTGCCAGCAGTTTATCCCCGGGACAGCTATACAATGAGCAGTTCTTC. Translating gives CASSLSPGQLYNEQFF.

The chain employs TRBV13 and TRBJ1-1; the match to TRBD1 covers 10 bases. V was pared by 4 bases and J by 3 bases, with 11 bases of the junction left unmatched. Germline-derived CDR1 and CDR2 are PRHDT and FYEKMQ (reference sequence). This CDR3 contains 17 residues. CDR3 in DNA: TGTGCCAGCAGCTCCCGAGGCAGGGACAGGGGTCACACTGAAGCTTTCTTT. Residues: CASSSRGRDRGHTEAFF.

The chain is built from TRBV18 and TRBJ2-1; TRBD2 aligns across 7 bases. With V trimmed by 0 bases and J by 7 bases, 6 bases remained unmatched. Looked up from germline, CDR1 is KGHSH and CDR2 is LQKENI. This CDR3 region has 15 residues. This CDR3 is CASSPPFGRINEQFF. Written as DNA, the CDR3 is TGTGCCAGCTCACCACCCTTCGGGAGGATTAATGAGCAGTTCTTC.

A few counts support this clone. The rearrangement joins TRBV28 to TRBJ1-6; no definite D call. Germline CDR1 and CDR2: MDHEN and SYDVKM. V gave up 8 bases and J gave up 8 bases, with 10 bases separating them. The CDR3 contains 12 residues. The CDR3 protein is CASREGYSPLHF. Here the CDR3 DNA reads TGTGCCAGCCGTGAGGGTTATTCACCCCTCCACTTT.

Here the CDR3 DNA reads TGTGCCAGCAGTTGGCGACGCCGGGGTGAGCAGTTCTTC. Translation gives CASSWRRRGEQFF. The chain is built from TRBV6-5 and TRBJ2-1; maybe TRBD2 (5 bases). V lost 4 bases and J 9 bases, leaving 13 bases between the germline ends. Germline V gene sequence: CDR1 MNHEY, CDR2 SVGAGI. This CDR3 is 13 amino acids long.

Here the CDR3 reads CASSLGAGMNTGELFF. The CDR3 DNA reads TGCGCCAGCAGCTTGGGGGCAGGGATGAACACCGGGGAGCTGTTTTTT. This sequence joins TRBV5-1 and TRBJ2-2; possible D gene TRBD1, 5 bases. The CDR3 extends over 16 amino acids. CDR1 and CDR2 from the germline V gene are SGHRS and YFSETQ. The V and J ends lost 0 bases and 1 base respectively, with 10 bases between them.